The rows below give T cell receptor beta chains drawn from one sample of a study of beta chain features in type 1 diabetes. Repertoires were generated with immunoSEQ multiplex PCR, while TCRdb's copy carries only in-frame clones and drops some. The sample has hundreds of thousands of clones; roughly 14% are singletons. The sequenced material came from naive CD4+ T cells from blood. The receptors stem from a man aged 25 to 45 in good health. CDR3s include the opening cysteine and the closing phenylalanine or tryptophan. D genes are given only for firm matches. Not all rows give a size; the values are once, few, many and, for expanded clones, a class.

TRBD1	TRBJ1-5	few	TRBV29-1	CSVTGQGGQPQHF	TGCAGCGTCACCGGACAGGGAGGCCAGCCCCAGCATTTT
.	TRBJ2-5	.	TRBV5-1	CASSLAGETQYF	TGCGCCAGCAGCTTGGCGGGTGAGACCCAGTACTTC
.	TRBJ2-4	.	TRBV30	CAWSPLVAKNIQYF	TGTGCCTGGAGTCCCCTGGTAGCCAAAAACATTCAGTACTTC
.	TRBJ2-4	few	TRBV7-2	CASSSGPSGPKNIQYF	TGTGCCAGCAGCTCGGGACCGTCTGGGCCCAAAAACATTCAGTACTTC
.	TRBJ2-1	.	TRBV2	CASSELRKTYEQFF	TGTGCCAGCAGTGAATTGCGTAAGACGTATGAGCAGTTCTTC
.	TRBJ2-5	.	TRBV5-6	CASSLAAGRQETQYF	TGTGCCAGCAGCTTGGCCGCGGGACGTCAAGAGACCCAGTACTTC
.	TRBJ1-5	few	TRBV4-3	CASSQDWGGRQPQHF	TGCGCCAGCAGCCAAGATTGGGGAGGGAGGCAGCCCCAGCATTTT
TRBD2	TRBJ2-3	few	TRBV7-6	CASSLVSGGRTDTQYF	TGTGCCAGCAGCTTAGTGAGCGGGGGCCGCACAGATACGCAGTATTTT
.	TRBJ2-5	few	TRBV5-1	CASSYRETQYF	TGCGCCAGCAGCTACCGAGAGACCCAGTACTTC
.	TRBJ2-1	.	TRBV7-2	CASRSPAGNEQFF	TGTGCCAGCAGGTCACCCGCGGGTAATGAGCAGTTCTTC
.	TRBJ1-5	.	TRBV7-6	CASSTTGNQPQHF	TGTGCCAGCAGCACAACGGGCAATCAGCCCCAGCATTTT
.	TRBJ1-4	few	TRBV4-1	CASSQDPDPGGEKLFF	TGCGCCAGCAGCCAAGATCCGGATCCAGGCGGTGAAAAACTGTTTTTT
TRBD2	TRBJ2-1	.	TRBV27	CASSIKKGLDLYNEQFF	TGTGCCAGCAGCATTAAGAAGGGACTAGACTTATACAATGAGCAGTTCTTC
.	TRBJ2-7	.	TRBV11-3	CASSFPGSYEQYF	TGTGCCAGCAGCTTTCCAGGATCCTACGAGCAGTACTTC
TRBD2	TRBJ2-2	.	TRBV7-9	CASSLPAGGRSTGELFF	TGTGCCAGCAGCTTACCAGCGGGGGGGCGAAGCACCGGGGAGCTGTTTTTT
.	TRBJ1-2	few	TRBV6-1	CASSDNPRGNYGYTF	TGTGCCAGCAGTGATAATCCAAGGGGAAACTATGGCTACACCTTC
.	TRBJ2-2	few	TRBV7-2	CASSFGQGELFF	TGTGCCAGCAGCTTCGGACAGGGGGAGCTGTTTTTT
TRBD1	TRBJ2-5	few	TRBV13	CASSSGQAVGETQYF	TGTGCCAGCAGCTCGGGACAGGCGGTGGGAGAGACCCAGTACTTC
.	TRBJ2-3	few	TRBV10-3	CAISEALRDSTDTQYF	TGTGCCATCAGTGAGGCTCTCCGGGATAGCACAGATACGCAGTATTTT
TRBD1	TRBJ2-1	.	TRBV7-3	CASSLVGTGLTYNEQFF	TGTGCCAGCAGCTTAGTGGGGACAGGTTTAACCTACAATGAGCAGTTCTTC
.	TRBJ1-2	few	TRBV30	CAWSNGGNGYTF	TGTGCCTGGAGTAATGGGGGTAATGGCTACACCTTC
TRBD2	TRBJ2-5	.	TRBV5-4	CASRAKRERETQYF	TGTGCCAGCAGGGCCAAGCGGGAGCGGGAGACCCAGTACTTC
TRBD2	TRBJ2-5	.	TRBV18	CASSPLAGELGTQYF	TGTGCCAGCTCACCGCTAGCGGGAGAGTTAGGAACCCAGTACTTC
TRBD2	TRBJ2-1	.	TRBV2	CASRATSGGLPEQFF	TGTGCCAGCAGGGCCACTAGCGGGGGGCTGCCTGAGCAGTTCTTC
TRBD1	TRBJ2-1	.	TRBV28	CASTPPGQHINEQFF	TGTGCCAGCACTCCGCCGGGACAGCACATCAATGAGCAGTTCTTC
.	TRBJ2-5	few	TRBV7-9	CASSSWGSAVLPSQETQYF	TGTGCCAGCAGCTCCTGGGGCAGCGCGGTCCTCCCCTCCCAAGAGACCCAGTACTTC
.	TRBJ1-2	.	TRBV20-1	CSAKGVDGYTF	TGCAGTGCTAAAGGGGTTGATGGCTACACCTTC
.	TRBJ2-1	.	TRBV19	CASTAHPSSYNEQFF	TGTGCCAGTACGGCACATCCGAGCTCCTACAATGAGCAGTTCTTC
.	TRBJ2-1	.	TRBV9	CASSAEGGGWTYNEQFF	TGTGCCAGCAGCGCGGAGGGAGGCGGTTGGACCTACAATGAGCAGTTCTTC
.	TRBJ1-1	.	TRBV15	CATSRLDRTAFF	TGTGCCACCAGCAGACTAGACAGGACAGCTTTCTTT
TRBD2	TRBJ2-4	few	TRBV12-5	CASGLAPLAGGPMKAKNIQYF	TGTGCTAGTGGTTTGGCCCCTCTAGCGGGAGGGCCCATGAAAGCCAAAAACATTCAGTACTTC
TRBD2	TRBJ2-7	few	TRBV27	CASPLGRGFYEQYF	TGTGCCAGCCCCCTCGGGAGGGGATTCTACGAGCAGTACTTC
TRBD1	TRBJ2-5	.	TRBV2	CASGQGRETQYF	TGTGCCAGTGGACAGGGGCGGGAGACCCAGTACTTC
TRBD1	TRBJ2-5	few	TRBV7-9	CASIKDRGRQTQYF	TGTGCCAGTATAAAGGACAGGGGACGACAGACCCAGTACTTC
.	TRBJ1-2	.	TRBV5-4	CASSFTGNYGYTF	TGTGCCAGCAGCTTTACAGGGAACTATGGCTACACCTTC
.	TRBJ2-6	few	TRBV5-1	CASRDGQQGSGANVLTF	TGCGCCAGCAGGGATGGACAGCAAGGCTCTGGGGCCAACGTCCTGACTTTC
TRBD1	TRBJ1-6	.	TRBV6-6	CASSPGQGVSPLHF	TGTGCCAGCAGTCCCGGACAGGGGGTTTCACCCCTCCACTTT
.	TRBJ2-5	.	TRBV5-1	CASSLGRGGETQYF	TGCGCCAGCAGCTTGGGGAGAGGAGGAGAGACCCAGTACTTC
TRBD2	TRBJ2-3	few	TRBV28	CASSSPGGNTDTQYF	TGTGCCAGCAGTTCGCCGGGAGGGAACACAGATACGCAGTATTTT
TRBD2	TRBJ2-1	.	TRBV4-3	CASSPSAGGYNEQFF	TGCGCCAGCAGCCCCTCGGCGGGGGGCTACAATGAGCAGTTCTTC
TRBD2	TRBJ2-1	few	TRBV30	CAWARALAGINEQFF	TGTGCCTGGGCCCGGGCACTAGCGGGGATCAATGAGCAGTTCTTC
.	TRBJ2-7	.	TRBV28	CASSSTGSGQYF	TGTGCCAGCAGTTCAACAGGGTCGGGGCAGTACTTC
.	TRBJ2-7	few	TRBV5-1	CASSLVPHEDEQYF	TGCGCCAGCAGCTTGGTCCCGCACGAAGACGAGCAGTACTTC
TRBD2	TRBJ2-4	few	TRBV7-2	CASSTFGTSEKNIQYF	TGTGCCAGCAGCACGTTTGGGACTAGCGAAAAAAACATTCAGTACTTC
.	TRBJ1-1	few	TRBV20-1	CSAQDGEAFF	TGCAGTGCGCAGGACGGTGAAGCTTTCTTT
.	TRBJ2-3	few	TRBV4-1	CASSQERTDTDTQYF	TGCGCCAGCAGCCAAGAGCGGACCGATACAGATACGCAGTATTTT
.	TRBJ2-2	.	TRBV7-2	CASSLDWAGNTGELFF	TGTGCCAGCAGCTTAGATTGGGCCGGGAACACCGGGGAGCTGTTTTTT
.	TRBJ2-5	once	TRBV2	CASAASRQETQYF	TGTGCCAGCGCGGCGTCCAGACAAGAGACCCAGTACTTC
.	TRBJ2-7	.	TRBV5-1	CASSSYRPSYEQYF	TGCGCCAGCAGCTCCTACAGACCCTCCTACGAGCAGTACTTC
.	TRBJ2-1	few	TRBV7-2	CASSLSSSYNEQFF	TGTGCCAGCAGCTTATCGTCCTCCTACAATGAGCAGTTCTTC
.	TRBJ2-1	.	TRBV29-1	CSVEEGMKVQFF	TGCAGCGTTGAAGAAGGGATGAAGGTGCAGTTCTTC
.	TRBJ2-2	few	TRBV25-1	CASSEPGNTGELFF	TGTGCCAGCAGTGAACCGGGGAACACCGGGGAGCTGTTTTTT
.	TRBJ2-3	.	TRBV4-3	CASSQGVTDTDTQYF	TGCGCCAGCAGCCAAGGGGTGACGGACACAGATACGCAGTATTTT